This TCR beta chain was captured by sequencing in a study of blood T cell repertoires in COVID-19. Profiled with immunoSEQ multiplex PCR; TCRdb holds only in-frame clones, not every one. The sample records under 300,000 clones, nearly 95% being singletons. The CDR3 consists of 14 residues. CDR1 MNHEY and CDR2 SVGAGI come from the germline V gene. Between the trimmed V and J ends, which lost 0 bases and 1 base, there was a span of 7 bases. This clone was picked up one time. Those enrolled in Seattle joined during active infection and were followed longitudinally afterward. This receptor was identified in a young man with COVID-19, enrolled during active disease. The specimen was peripheral blood. V usage is TRBV6-5 and J usage is TRBJ2-7; no clear D. The CDR3 nucleotides are TGTGCCAGCAGTTACTCAAGAGAATCCTACGAGCAGTACTTC. Protein sequence: CASSYSRESYEQYF.